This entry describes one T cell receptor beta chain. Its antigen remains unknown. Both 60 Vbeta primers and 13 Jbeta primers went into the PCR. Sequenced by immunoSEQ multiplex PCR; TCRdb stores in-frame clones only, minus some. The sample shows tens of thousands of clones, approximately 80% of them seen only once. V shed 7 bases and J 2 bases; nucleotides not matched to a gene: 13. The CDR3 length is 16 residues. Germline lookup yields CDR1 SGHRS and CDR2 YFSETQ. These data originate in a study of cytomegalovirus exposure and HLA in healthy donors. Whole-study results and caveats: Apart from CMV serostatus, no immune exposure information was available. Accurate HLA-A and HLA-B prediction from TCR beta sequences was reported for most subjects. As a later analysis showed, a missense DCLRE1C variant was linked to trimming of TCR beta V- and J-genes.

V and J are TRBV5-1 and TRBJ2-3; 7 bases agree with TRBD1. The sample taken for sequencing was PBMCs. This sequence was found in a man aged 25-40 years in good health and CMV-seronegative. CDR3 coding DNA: TGCGCCAGCGGGCAAGGGGGCGGGTTGCCCACAGATACGCAGTATTTT. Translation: CASGQGGGLPTDTQYF.